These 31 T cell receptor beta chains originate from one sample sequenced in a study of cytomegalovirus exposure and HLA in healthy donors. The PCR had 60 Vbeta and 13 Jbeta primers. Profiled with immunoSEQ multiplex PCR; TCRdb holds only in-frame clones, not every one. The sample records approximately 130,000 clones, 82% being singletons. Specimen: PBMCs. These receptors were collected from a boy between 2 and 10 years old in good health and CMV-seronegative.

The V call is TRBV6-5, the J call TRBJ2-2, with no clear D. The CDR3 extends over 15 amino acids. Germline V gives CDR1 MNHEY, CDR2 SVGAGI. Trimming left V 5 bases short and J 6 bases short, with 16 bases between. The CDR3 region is CASSLRVAVSGELFF. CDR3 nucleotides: TGTGCCAGCAGTCTCCGGGTCGCCGTCTCCGGGGAGCTGTTTTTT.

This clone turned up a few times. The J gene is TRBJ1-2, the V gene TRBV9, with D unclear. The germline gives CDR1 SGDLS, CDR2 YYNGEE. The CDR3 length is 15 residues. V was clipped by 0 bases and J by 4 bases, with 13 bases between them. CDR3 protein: CASSVVRGGSYGYTF. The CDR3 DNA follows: TGTGCCAGCAGCGTAGTGAGAGGAGGGAGCTATGGCTACACCTTC.

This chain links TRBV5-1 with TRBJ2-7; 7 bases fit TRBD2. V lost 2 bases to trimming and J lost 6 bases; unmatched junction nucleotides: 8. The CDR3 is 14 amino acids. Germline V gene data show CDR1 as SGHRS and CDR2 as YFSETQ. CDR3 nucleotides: TGCGCCAGCAGCTTTCGGGCGGGAGATTTCGAGCAGTACGTC. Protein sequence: CASSFRAGDFEQYV.

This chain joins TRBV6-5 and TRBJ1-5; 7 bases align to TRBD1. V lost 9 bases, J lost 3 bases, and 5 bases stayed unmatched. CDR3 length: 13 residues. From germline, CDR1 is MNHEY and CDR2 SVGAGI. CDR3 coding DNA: TGTGCCAGAAAAGGGGGCCCCAATCAGCCCCAGCATTTT. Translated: CARKGGPNQPQHF.

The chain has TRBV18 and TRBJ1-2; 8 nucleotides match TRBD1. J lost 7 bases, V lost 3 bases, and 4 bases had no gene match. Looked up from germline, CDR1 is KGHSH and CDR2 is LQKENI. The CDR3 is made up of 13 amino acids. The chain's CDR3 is CASSPQGAVGYTF. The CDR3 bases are TGTGCCAGCTCACCGCAGGGGGCGGTTGGCTACACCTTC. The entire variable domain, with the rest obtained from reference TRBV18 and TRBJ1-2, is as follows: NAGVMQNPRHLVRRRGQEARLRCSPMKGHSHVYWYRQLPEEGLKFMVYLQKENIIDESGMPKERFSAEFPKEGPSILRIQQVVRGDSAAYFCASSPQGAVGYTFGSGTRLTVV.

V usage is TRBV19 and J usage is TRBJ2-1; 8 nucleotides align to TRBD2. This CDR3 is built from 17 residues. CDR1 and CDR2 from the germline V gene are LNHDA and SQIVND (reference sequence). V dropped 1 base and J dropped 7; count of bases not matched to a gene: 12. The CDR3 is CASSIGTTGTSLNEQFF. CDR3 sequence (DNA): TGTGCCAGTAGTATAGGGACAACCGGGACTAGTCTAAATGAGCAGTTCTTC.

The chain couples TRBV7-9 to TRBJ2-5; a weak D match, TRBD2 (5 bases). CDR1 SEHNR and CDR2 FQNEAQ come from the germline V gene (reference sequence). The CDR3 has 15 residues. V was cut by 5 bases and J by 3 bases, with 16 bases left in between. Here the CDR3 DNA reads TGTGCCAGCAGCCATTTCATAGCGCCCGAAGAGACCCAGTACTTC. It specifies CASSHFIAPEETQYF.

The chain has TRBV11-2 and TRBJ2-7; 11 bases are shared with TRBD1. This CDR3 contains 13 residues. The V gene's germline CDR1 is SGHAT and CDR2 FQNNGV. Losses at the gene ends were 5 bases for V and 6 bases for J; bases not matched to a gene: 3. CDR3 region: CASSHGTGGEQYF. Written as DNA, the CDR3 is TGTGCCAGCAGCCACGGGACAGGGGGCGAGCAGTACTTC. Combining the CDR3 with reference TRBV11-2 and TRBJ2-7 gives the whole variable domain EAGVAQSPRYKIIEKRQSVAFWCNPISGHATLYWYQQILGQGPKLLIQFQNNGVVDDSQLPKDRFSAERLKGVDSTLKIQPAKLEDSAVYLCASSHGTGGEQYFGPGTRLTVT.

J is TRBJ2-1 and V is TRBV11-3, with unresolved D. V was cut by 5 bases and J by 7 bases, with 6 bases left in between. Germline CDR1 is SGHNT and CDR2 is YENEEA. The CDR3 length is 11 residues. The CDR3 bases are TGTGCCAGCAGCACCCAGAATGAGCAGTTCTTC. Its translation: CASSTQNEQFF.

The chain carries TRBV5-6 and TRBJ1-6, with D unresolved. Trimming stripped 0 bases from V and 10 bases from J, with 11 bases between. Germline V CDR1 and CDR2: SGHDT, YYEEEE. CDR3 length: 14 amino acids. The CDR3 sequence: CASSLGQIHSPLHF. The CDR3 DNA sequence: TGTGCCAGCAGCTTGGGGCAGATACACTCACCCCTCCACTTT.

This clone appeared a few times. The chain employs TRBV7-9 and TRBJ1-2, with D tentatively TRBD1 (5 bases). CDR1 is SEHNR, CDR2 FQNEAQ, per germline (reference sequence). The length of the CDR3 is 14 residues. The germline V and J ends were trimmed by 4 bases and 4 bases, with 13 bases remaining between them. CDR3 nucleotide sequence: TGTGCCAGCAGCTCAGACCCCGACAGCTATGGCTACACCTTC. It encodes CASSSDPDSYGYTF.

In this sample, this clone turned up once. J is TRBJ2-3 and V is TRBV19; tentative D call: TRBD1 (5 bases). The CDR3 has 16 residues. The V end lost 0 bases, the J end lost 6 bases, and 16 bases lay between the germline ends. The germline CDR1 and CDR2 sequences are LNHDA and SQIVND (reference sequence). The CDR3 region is CASSIDRPGSEDTQYF. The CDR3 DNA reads TGTGCCAGTAGTATAGATCGTCCAGGGTCGGAGGATACGCAGTATTTT.

Here the CDR3 DNA reads TGTGCCAGCAGCGCGGGACAGGGAGTGAGTTGGGACATTCAGTACTTC. Translated: CASSAGQGVSWDIQYF. The chain employs TRBV11-2 and TRBJ2-4; 9 positions match TRBD1. The CDR3 loop spans 16 amino acids. Looked up from germline, CDR1 is SGHAT and CDR2 is FQNNGV. Trimming removed 5 bases from V and 8 bases from J; junction bases left unmatched: 13.

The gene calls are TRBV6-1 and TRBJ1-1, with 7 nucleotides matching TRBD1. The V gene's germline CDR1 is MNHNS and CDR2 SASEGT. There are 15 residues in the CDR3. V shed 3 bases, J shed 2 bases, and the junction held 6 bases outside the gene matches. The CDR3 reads CASSEPGQRNTEAFF. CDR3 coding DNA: TGTGCCAGCAGTGAGCCGGGACAGAGAAACACTGAAGCTTTCTTT.

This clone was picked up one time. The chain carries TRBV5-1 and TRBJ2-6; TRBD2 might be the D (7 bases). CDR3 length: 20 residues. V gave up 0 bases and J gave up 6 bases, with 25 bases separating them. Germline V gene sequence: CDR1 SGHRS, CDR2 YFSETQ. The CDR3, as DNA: TGCGCCAGCAGCTTGGACCCCATAGGGGGAGGGGCCACTCCGGCCAACGTCCTGACTTTC. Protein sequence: CASSLDPIGGGATPANVLTF.

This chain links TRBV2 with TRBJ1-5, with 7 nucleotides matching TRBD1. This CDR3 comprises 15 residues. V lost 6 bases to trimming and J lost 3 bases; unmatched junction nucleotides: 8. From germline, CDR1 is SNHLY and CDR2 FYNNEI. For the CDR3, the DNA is TGTGCCAGCAGCTCTGACAGGGCTACCAATCAGCCCCAGCATTTT. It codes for CASSSDRATNQPQHF.

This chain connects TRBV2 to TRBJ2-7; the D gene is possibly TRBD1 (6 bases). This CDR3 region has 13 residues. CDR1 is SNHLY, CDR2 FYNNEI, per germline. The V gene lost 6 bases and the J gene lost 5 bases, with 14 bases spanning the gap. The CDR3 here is CASSRVHRDEQYV. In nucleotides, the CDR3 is TGTGCCAGCAGCCGCGTTCACAGGGACGAGCAGTACGTC.

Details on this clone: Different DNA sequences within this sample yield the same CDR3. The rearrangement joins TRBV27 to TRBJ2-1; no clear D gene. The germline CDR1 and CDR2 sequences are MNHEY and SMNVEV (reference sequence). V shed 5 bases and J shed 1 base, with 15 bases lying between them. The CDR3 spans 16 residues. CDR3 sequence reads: CASSLPPSGSYNEQFF. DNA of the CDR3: TGTGCCAGCAGTCTTCCCCCTAGTGGATCCTACAATGAGCAGTTCTTC.

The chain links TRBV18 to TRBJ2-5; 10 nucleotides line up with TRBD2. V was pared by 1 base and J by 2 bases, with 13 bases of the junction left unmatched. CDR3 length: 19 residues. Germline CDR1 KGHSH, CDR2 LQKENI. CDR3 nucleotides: TGTGCCAGCTCACCACTCCCCGCGGCTAGCGGGAGCCATCAAGAGACCCAGTACTTC. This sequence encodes CASSPLPAASGSHQETQYF. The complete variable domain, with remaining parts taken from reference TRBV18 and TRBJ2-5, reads NAGVMQNPRHLVRRRGQEARLRCSPMKGHSHVYWYRQLPEEGLKFMVYLQKENIIDESGMPKERFSAEFPKEGPSILRIQQVVRGDSAAYFCASSPLPAASGSHQETQYFGPGTRLLVL.

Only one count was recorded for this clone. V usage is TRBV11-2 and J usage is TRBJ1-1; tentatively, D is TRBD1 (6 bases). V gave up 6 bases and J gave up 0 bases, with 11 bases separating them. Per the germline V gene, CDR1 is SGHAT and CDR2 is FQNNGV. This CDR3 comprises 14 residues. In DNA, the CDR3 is TGTGCCAGCAGTAGAGGACAGATGAACACTGAAGCTTTCTTT. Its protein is CASSRGQMNTEAFF.

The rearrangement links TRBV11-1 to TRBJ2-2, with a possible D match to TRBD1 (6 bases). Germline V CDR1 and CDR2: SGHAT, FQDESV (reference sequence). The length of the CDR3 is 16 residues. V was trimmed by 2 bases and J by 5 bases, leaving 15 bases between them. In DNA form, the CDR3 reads TGTGCCAGCAGCTTAATTGGGCATAGGGGGACCGGGGAGCTGTTTTTT. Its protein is CASSLIGHRGTGELFF.

CDR3 in amino acids: CASSLAGGPYNEQFF. The CDR3 DNA is TGTGCCAGTAGTCTAGCGGGGGGGCCCTACAATGAGCAGTTCTTC. This rearrangement joins TRBV19 to TRBJ2-1; 12 bases are a match to TRBD2. CDR3 size: 15 residues. Unmatched junction bases numbered 1, after V lost 5 bases and J lost 2 bases. Germline-derived CDR1 and CDR2 are LNHDA and SQIVND (reference sequence).

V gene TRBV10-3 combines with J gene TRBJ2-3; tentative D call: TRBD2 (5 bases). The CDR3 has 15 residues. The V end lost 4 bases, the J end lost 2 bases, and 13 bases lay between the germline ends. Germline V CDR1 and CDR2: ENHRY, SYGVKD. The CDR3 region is CAISGTSAVTDTQYF. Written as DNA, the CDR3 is TGTGCCATCAGTGGCACGTCAGCGGTCACAGATACGCAGTATTTT.

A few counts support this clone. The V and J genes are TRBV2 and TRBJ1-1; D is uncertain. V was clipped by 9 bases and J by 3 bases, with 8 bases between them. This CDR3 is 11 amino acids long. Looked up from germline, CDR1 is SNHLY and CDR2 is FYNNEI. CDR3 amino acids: CASFRDTEAFF. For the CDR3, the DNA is TGTGCCAGTTTCCGGGACACTGAAGCTTTCTTT.

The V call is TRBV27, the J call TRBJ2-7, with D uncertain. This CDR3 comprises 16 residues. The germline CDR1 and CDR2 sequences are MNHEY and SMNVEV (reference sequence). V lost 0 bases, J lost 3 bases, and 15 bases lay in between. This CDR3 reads CASSLSAGTILYEQYF. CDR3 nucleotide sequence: TGTGCCAGCAGTTTATCAGCCGGTACGATTCTCTACGAGCAGTACTTC.

The CDR3 reads CAIRAGQGRYNEQFF. For the CDR3, the DNA is TGTGCCATCAGGGCGGGACAGGGGAGGTACAATGAGCAGTTCTTC. The J gene is TRBJ2-1, the V gene TRBV10-3, with 10 bases lining up with TRBD1. The trim removed 6 bases at V and 4 bases at J, leaving 6 bases unmatched. CDR1 is ENHRY, CDR2 SYGVKD, per germline. The CDR3 runs to 15 residues.

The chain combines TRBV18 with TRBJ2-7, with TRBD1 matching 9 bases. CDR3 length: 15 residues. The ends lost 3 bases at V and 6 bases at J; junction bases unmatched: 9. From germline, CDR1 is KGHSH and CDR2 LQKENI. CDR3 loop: CASSPSGTGRLEQYV. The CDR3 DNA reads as TGTGCCAGCTCACCCTCCGGGACAGGGCGCCTCGAGCAGTACGTC.

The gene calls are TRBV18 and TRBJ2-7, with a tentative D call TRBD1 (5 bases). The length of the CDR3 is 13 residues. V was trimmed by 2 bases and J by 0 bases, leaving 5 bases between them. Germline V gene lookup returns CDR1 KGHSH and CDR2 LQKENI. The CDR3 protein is CASSPDSSYEQYV. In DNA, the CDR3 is TGTGCCAGCTCACCAGACAGCTCCTACGAGCAGTACGTC.

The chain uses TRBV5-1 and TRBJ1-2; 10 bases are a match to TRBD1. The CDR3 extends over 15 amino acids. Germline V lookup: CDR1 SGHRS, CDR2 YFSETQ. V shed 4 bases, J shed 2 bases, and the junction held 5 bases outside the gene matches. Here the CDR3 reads CASSVGQGGNYGYTF. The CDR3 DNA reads TGCGCCAGCAGCGTTGGACAGGGGGGCAACTATGGCTACACCTTC.

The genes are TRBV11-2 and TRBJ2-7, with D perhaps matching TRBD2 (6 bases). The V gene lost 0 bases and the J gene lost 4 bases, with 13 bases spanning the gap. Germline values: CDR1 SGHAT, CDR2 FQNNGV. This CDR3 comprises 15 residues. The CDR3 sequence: CASSLDGGIGYEQYF. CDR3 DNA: TGTGCCAGCAGCTTAGATGGGGGGATCGGTTACGAGCAGTACTTC.

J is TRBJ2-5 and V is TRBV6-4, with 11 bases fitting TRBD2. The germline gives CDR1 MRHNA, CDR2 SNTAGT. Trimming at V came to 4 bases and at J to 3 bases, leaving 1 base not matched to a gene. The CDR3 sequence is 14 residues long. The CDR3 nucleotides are TGTGCCAGCAGTGTTAGCGGGGGGGAAGAGACCCAGTACTTC. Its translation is CASSVSGGEETQYF.